The entry that follows covers one T cell receptor (beta chain) sequence. As yet, its antigen is unknown. Carrying unique molecular identifiers, the cDNA also gained a universal primer site through template switching. TCRdb used MiXCR to reprocess the 5' RACE reads, holding one entry per CDR3 protein. The sample carries roughly 200,000 distinct CDR3 sequences, more than 15% recorded once. The CDR3 runs to 14 residues. The V gene's germline CDR1 is MNHEY and CDR2 SVGEGT. The V and J ends lost 2 bases and 0 bases respectively, with 8 bases between them. This sample is drawn from a study of identical twins. General study findings and limits: Analyses based on zero insertions could be partly confounded by invariant MAIT and iNKT cells.

These data were also reused for a study on T cells expressing NK-cell markers.

The V call is TRBV6-2 or TRBV6-3, the J call TRBJ2-7; D gene unclear. Sequencing input: CD8+ T cells sorted from blood. This TCR came from a woman aged 18-35 years in good health. Here the CDR3 DNA reads TGTGCCAGCAGTTACGGGGTCAGCTCCTACGAGCAGTACTTC. It specifies CASSYGVSSYEQYF.